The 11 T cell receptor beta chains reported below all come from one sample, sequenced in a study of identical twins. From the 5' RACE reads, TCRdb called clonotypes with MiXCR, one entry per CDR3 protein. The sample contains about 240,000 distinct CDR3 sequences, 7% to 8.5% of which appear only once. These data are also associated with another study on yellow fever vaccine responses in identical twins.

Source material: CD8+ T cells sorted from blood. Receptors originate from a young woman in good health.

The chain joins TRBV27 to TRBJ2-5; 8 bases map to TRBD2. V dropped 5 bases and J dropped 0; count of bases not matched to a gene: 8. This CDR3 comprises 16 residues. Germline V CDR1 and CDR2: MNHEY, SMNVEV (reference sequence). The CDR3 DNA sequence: TGTGCCAGCAGTACCAACGGACTAGCCTACCAAGAGACCCAGTACTTC. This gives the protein CASSTNGLAYQETQYF.

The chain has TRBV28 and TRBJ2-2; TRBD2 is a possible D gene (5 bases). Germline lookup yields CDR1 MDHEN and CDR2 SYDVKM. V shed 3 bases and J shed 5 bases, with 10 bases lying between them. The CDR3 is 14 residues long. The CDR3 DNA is TGTGCCAGCAGTTTGTTCGGGGTGACCGGGGAGCTGTTTTTT. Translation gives CASSLFGVTGELFF.

The CDR3 sequence is CSAEADTQYF. The CDR3 DNA follows: TGCAGTGCTGAGGCGGATACGCAGTATTTT. The chain uses TRBV20-1 and TRBJ2-3; D remains ambiguous. There are 10 residues in the CDR3. Germline V gene sequence: CDR1 DFQATT, CDR2 SNEGSKA (reference sequence). V was trimmed by 5 bases and J by 6 bases, leaving 6 bases between them.

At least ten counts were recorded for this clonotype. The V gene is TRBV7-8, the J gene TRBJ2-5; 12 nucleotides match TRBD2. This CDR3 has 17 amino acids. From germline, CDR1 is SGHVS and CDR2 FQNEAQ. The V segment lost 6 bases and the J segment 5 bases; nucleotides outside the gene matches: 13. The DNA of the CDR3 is TGTGCCAGCAGGAACACTAGCGGGAGGTTGAAAAAGGAGACCCAGTACTTC. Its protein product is CASRNTSGRLKKETQYF.

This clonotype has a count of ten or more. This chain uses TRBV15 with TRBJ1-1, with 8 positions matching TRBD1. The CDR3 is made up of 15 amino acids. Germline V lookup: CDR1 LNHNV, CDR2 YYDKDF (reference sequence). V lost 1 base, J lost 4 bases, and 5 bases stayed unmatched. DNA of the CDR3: TGTGCCACCAGCAGAGCCAGACAGGGGACCACTGAAGCTTTCTTT. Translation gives CATSRARQGTTEAFF.

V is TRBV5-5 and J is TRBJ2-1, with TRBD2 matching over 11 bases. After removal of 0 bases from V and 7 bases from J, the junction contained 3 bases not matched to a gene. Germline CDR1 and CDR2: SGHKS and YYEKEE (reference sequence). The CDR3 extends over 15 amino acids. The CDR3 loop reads CASSLVPSGGNEQFF. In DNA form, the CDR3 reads TGTGCCAGCAGCTTGGTGCCTAGCGGGGGGAATGAGCAGTTCTTC.

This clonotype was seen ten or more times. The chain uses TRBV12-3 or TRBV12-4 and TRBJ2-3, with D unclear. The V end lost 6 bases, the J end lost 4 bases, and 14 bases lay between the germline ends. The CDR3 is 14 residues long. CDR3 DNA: TGTGCCAGCAGCGGGCCCCTTACCCCAGATACGCAGTATTTT. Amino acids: CASSGPLTPDTQYF.

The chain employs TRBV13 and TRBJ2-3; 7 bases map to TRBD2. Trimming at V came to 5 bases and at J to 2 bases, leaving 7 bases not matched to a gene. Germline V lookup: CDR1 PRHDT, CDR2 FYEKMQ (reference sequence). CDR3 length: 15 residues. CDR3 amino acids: CASSASSGVTDTQYF. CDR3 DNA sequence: TGTGCCAGCAGCGCATCTAGCGGAGTCACAGATACGCAGTATTTT.

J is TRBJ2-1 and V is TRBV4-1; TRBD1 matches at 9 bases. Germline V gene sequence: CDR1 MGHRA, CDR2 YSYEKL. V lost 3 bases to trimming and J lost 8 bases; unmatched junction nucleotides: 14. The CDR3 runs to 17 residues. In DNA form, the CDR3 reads TGCGCCAGCAGCCACCTTCCGGGGACAGGGATGAAGGATGAGCAGTTCTTC. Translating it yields CASSHLPGTGMKDEQFF.

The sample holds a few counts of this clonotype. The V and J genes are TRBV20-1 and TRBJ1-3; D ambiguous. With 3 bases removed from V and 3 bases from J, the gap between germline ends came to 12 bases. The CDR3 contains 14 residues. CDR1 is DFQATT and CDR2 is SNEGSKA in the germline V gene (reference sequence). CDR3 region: CSASNPADGNTIYF. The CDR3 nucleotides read TGCAGTGCTAGCAATCCGGCAGATGGAAACACCATATATTTT.

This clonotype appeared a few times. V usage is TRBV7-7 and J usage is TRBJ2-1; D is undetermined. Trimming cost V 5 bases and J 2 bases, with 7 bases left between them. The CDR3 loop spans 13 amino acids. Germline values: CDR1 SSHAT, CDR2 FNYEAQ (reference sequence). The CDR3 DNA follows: TGTGCCAGCAGCGCTGGACCCTACAATGAGCAGTTCTTC. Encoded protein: CASSAGPYNEQFF.